The 10 T cell receptor beta chains in this list originate from one sample, sequenced in a study of CD8 T cells in Susac syndrome. Random-hexamer reverse transcription was applied to roughly 0.5 to 1 ug RNA. In TCRdb, the immunoSEQ multiplex PCR reads were re-called with MiXCR into one record per CDR3 protein. In the table there are approximately 190,000 distinct CDR3 sequences, 93% of which are singletons. The sequencing sample was made of CD4+ T cells from PBMCs. The origin of the receptors is a human donor in good health.

V gene TRBV27 combines with J gene TRBJ2-2; D unresolved. V was trimmed by 2 bases and J by 6 bases, leaving 10 bases between them. The germline V gene has CDR1 MNHEY and CDR2 SMNVEV (reference sequence). There are 14 residues in the CDR3. As DNA, the CDR3 is TGTGCCAGCAGTTTAAGGACGGAGCCCGGGGAGCTGTTTTTT. It codes for CASSLRTEPGELFF.

The rearrangement joins TRBV28 to TRBJ1-5; TRBD1 might be the D (6 bases). CDR3 length equals 13 residues. Germline CDR1 reads MDHEN; CDR2 reads SYDVKM. With 7 bases removed from V and 6 bases from J, the gap between germline ends came to 13 bases. CDR3 amino acids: CASNSGTSQPQHF. DNA for the CDR3: TGTGCCAGCAACTCAGGGACAAGTCAGCCCCAGCATTTT.

The V call is TRBV19, the J call TRBJ2-5; a possible D gene is TRBD2 (6 bases). V lost 1 base and J 2 bases, leaving 11 bases between the germline ends. Germline values: CDR1 LNHDA, CDR2 SQIVND (reference sequence). This CDR3 has 15 amino acids. The chain's CDR3 is CASSIGPGTQETQYF. The CDR3 nucleotides are TGTGCCAGTAGTATAGGACCAGGGACTCAAGAGACCCAGTACTTC.

This clonotype was seen only a few times. The gene calls are TRBV4-1 and TRBJ1-2, with TRBD1 matching 8 bases. Germline assignment: CDR1 MGHRA and CDR2 YSYEKL. Trimming cost V 0 bases and J 7 bases; bases outside gene matches: 16. This CDR3 is 18 amino acids long. The CDR3 loop is CASSQDLDPTGVFGGYTF. The CDR3 DNA reads as TGCGCCAGCAGCCAAGATTTGGATCCGACAGGGGTTTTTGGTGGCTACACCTTC.

The chain links TRBV28 to TRBJ1-4; the D is unclear. The CDR3 length is 15 residues. CDR1 MDHEN and CDR2 SYDVKM come from the germline V gene. Trimming left V 5 bases short and J 0 bases short, with 10 bases between. CDR3 residues: CASSRDRTTNEKLFF. As DNA, the CDR3 is TGTGCCAGCAGTCGCGACCGTACAACTAATGAAAAACTGTTTTTT.

In DNA, the CDR3 is TGTGCCAGCAGCAGTAGATTTGGCACTGAAGCTTTCTTT. Its protein product is CASSSRFGTEAFF. V gene TRBV6-2 or TRBV6-3 combines with J gene TRBJ1-1; D unresolved. CDR3 length: 13 amino acids. The germline V and J ends were trimmed by 6 bases and 4 bases, with 12 bases remaining between them. Germline V gene sequence: CDR1 MNHEY, CDR2 SVGEGT.

The V and J genes are TRBV3-1 and TRBJ2-3, with D maybe TRBD2 (5 bases). The V and J ends lost 0 bases and 0 bases respectively, with 10 bases between them. Germline CDR1 reads LGHDT; CDR2 reads YNNKEL (reference sequence). The CDR3 consists of 16 residues. CDR3 coding DNA: TGTGCCAGCAGCCAAGATTCGGGAACTAGCACAGATACGCAGTATTTT. Amino acids: CASSQDSGTSTDTQYF.

This rearrangement joins TRBV3-1 to TRBJ1-1; no firm D call. This CDR3 is 12 amino acids long. Germline CDR1 reads LGHDT; CDR2 reads YNNKEL (reference sequence). The germline V and J ends were trimmed by 0 bases and 12 bases, with 11 bases remaining between them. The CDR3 DNA follows: TGTGCCAGCAGCCAAGAGGGATGGAGGCCTTTCTTT. This codes for CASSQEGWRPFF.

V usage is TRBV7-2 and J usage is TRBJ2-2; D call uncertain. V was clipped by 0 bases and J by 7 bases, with 6 bases between them. Germline values: CDR1 SGHTA, CDR2 FQGNSA. CDR3 size: 13 residues. The CDR3 spells CASSLAGIGELFF. In DNA, the CDR3 is TGTGCCAGCAGCTTAGCGGGGATCGGGGAGCTGTTTTTT.

This sequence joins TRBV5-1 and TRBJ2-3, with TRBD2 matching 16 bases. The length of the CDR3 is 17 residues. Germline assignment: CDR1 SGHRS and CDR2 YFSETQ. V trimming: 4 bases; J trimming: 4 bases; junction bases outside the gene matches: 6. The CDR3 DNA reads TGCGCCAGCAGCGGGACTAGCGGGGGGGCCGGGGCAGATACGCAGTATTTT. The encoded protein is CASSGTSGGAGADTQYF.